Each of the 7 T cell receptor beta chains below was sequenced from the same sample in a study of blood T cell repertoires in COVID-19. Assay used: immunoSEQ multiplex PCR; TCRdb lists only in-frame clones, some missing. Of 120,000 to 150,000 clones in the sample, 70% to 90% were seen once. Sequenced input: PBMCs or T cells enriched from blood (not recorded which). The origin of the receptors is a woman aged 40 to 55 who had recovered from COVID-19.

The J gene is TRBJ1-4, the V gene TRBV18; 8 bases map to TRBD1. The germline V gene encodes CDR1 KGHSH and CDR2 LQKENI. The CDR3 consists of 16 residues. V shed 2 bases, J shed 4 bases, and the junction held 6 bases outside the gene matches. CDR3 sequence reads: CASSPGQGAFNEKLFF. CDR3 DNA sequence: TGTGCCAGCTCACCAGGGCAGGGGGCCTTTAATGAAAAACTGTTTTTT.

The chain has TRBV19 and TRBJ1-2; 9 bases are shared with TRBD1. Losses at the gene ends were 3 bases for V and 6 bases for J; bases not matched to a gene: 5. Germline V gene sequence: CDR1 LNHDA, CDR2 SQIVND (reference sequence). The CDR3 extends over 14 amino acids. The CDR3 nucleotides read TGTGCCAGTAGTATCCCCGGGACAGGGAATGGCTACACCTTC. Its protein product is CASSIPGTGNGYTF. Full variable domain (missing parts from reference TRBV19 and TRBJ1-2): DGGITQSPKYLFRKEGQNVTLSCEQNLNHDAMYWYRQDPGQGLRLIYYSQIVNDFQKGDIAEGYSVSREKKESFPLTVTSAQKNPTAFYLCASSIPGTGNGYTFGSGTRLTVV.

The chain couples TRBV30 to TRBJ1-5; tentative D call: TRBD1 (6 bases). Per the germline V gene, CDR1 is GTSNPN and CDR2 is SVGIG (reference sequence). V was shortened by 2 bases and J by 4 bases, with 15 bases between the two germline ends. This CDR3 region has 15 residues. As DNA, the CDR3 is TGTGCCTGGAGTCCCCACGGACAGCTTAATCAGCCCCAGCATTTT. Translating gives CAWSPHGQLNQPQHF.

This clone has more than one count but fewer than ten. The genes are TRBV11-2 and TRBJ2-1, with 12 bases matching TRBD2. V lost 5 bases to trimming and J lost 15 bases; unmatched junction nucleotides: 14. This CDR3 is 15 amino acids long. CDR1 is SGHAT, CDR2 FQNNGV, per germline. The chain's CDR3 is CASSPTRTSGIQGFF. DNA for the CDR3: TGTGCCAGCAGCCCCACACGGACTAGCGGGATTCAGGGGTTCTTC.

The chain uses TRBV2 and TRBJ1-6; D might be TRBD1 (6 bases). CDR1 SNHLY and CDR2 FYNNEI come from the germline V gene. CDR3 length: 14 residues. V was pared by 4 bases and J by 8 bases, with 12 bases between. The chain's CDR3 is CASSAAGVDSPLHF. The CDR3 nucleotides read TGTGCCAGCAGTGCGGCAGGGGTAGATTCACCCCTCCACTTT.

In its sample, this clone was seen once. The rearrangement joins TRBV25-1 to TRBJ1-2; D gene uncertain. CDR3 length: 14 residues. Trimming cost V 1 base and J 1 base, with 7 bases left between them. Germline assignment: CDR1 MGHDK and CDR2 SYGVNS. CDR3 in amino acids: CASSEFSVNYGYTF. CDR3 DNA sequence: TGTGCCAGCAGTGAATTTTCCGTTAACTATGGCTACACCTTC.

As DNA, the CDR3 is TGTGCCAGCAGCATAAGGACAGGGGCTAATGAAAAACTGTTTTTT. This encodes CASSIRTGANEKLFF. The rearrangement links TRBV7-9 to TRBJ1-4; 9 bases map to TRBD1. With 5 bases clipped from V and 3 bases from J, the junction kept 4 bases outside the gene matches. The germline gives CDR1 SEHNR, CDR2 FQNEAQ (reference sequence). The CDR3 is 15 residues long.